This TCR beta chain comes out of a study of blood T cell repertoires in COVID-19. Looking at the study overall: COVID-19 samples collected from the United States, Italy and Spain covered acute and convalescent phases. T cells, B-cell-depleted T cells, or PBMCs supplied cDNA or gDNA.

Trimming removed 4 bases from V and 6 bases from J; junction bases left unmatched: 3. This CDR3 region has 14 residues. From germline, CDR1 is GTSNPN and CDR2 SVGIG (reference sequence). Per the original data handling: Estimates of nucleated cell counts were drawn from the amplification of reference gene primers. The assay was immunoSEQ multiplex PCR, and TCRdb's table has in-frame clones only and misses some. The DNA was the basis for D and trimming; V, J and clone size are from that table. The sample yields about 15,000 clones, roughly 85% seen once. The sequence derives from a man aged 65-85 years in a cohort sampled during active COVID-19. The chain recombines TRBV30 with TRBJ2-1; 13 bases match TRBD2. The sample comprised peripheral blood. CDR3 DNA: TGTGCCTGGACAAGACTAGCGGGAGGCAATGAGCAGTTCTTC. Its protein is CAWTRLAGGNEQFF.